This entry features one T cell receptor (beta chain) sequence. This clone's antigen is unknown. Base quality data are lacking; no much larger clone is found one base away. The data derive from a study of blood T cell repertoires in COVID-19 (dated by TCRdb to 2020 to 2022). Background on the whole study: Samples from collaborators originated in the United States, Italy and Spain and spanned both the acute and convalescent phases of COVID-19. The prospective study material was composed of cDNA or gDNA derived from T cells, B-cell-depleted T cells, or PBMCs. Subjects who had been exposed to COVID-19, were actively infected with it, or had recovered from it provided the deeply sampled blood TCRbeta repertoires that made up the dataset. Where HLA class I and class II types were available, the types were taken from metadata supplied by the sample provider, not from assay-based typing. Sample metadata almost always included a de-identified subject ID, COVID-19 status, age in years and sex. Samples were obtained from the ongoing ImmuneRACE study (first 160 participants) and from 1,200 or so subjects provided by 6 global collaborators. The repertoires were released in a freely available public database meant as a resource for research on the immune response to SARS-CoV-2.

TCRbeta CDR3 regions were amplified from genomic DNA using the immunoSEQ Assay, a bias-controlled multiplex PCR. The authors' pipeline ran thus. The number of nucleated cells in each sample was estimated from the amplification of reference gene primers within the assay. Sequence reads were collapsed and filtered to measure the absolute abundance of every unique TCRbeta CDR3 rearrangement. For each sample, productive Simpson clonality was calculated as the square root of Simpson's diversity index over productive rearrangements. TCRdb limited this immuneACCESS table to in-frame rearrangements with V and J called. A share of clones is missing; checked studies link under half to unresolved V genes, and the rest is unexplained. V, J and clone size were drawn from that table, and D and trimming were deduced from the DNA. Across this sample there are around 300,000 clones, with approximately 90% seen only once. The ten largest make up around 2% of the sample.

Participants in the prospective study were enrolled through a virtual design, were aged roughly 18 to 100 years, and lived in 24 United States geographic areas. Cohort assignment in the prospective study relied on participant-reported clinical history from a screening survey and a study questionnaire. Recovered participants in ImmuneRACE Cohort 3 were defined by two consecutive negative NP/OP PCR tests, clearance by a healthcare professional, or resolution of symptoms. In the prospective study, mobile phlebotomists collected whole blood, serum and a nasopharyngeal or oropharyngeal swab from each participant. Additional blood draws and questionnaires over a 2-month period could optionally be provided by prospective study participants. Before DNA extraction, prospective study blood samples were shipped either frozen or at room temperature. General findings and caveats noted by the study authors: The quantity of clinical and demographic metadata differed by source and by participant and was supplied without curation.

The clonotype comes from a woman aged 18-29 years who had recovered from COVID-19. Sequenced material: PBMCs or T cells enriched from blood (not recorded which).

CDR3 region: CASSQDLQGLAARDTQYF. The nucleotides are TGTGCCAGCAGCCAAGATCTTCAGGGACTAGCGGCCCGGGATACGCAGTATTTT. The chain employs TRBV4-2 and TRBJ2-3; a stretch of 11 junction bases matches TRBD2. The CDR3, cysteine through phenylalanine, is 18 amino acids long. The kept DNA is CDR3 alone, 54 bases in frame from the first base. Unmatched junction bases come to 11, with V trimmed by 0 bases and J by 6 bases. CDR1 and CDR2, per the germline V gene, are LGHNA and YNFKEQ.